The 28 T cell receptor beta chains below all came from one sample that was sequenced in a study of identical twins. TCRdb reprocessed the 5' RACE reads with MiXCR, giving one entry per CDR3 protein. The repertoire holds about 470,000 distinct CDR3 sequences, with 20% to 25% as singletons. The sample also formed part of further work on T cells expressing NK-cell markers.

Sequencing was done on a sample of CD4+ T cells sorted from blood. The receptors stem from a woman aged 18-29 years in good health.

Ten or more counts support this clonotype. The chain employs TRBV6-2 or TRBV6-3 and TRBJ1-4; TRBD1 aligns across 7 bases. CDR1 is MNHEY, CDR2 SVGEGT, per germline. J was trimmed by 4 bases and V by 8 bases; bases with no gene match: 10. The CDR3 covers 15 residues. The CDR3 coding sequence is TGTGCCAGCCGACGGGGACAGACCGTTAATGAAAAACTGTTTTTT. This sequence encodes CASRRGQTVNEKLFF.

This clonotype was observed a few times. The chain links TRBV30 to TRBJ1-1; tentatively, D is TRBD1 (5 bases). Per germline, CDR1 GTSNPN and CDR2 SVGIG (reference sequence). The CDR3 runs to 13 residues. CDR3 loop: CASRGRGNTEAFF. CDR3 nucleotide sequence: TGTGCTTCACGGGGTAGGGGGAACACTGAAGCTTTCTTT.

The chain links TRBV5-1 to TRBJ1-1; 7 nucleotides line up with TRBD1. V shed 0 bases and J 4 bases; nucleotides not matched to a gene: 6. This CDR3 has 15 residues. Per the germline V gene, CDR1 is SGHRS and CDR2 is YFSETQ. CDR3 amino acids: CASSLDTGVSTEAFF. The CDR3 DNA is TGCGCCAGCAGCTTGGATACAGGGGTGAGCACTGAAGCTTTCTTT. The whole variable domain, filled in from reference TRBV5-1 and TRBJ1-1, reads KAGVTQTPRYLIKTRGQQVTLSCSPISGHRSVSWYQQTPGQGLQFLFEYFSETQRNKGNFPGRFSGRQFSNSRSEMNVSTLELGDSALYLCASSLDTGVSTEAFFGQGTRLTVV.

The rearrangement joins TRBV5-1 to TRBJ2-7, with unresolved D. The CDR3 is 14 residues long. Germline values: CDR1 SGHRS, CDR2 YFSETQ. V was trimmed by 0 bases and J by 1 base, leaving 8 bases between them. CDR3 nucleotides: TGCGCCAGCAGCTTGGAGGCTAGATCCTACGAGCAGTACTTC. It specifies CASSLEARSYEQYF.

This clonotype occurred a few times. The rearrangement links TRBV9 to TRBJ2-1; TRBD2 matches at 9 bases. J lost 3 bases, V lost 5 bases, and 6 bases had no gene match. The germline CDR1 and CDR2 sequences are SGDLS and YYNGEE. This CDR3 is 15 amino acids long. Here the CDR3 DNA reads TGTGCCAGCAGTGATAGACTAGCGGACTACAATGAGCAGTTCTTC. This translates into CASSDRLADYNEQFF.

This clonotype was observed a few times. The V call is TRBV25-1, the J call TRBJ1-5; D is uncertain. CDR1 MGHDK and CDR2 SYGVNS come from the germline V gene. The CDR3 is made up of 12 amino acids. V was pared by 3 bases and J by 9 bases, with 9 bases between. CDR3 nucleotide sequence: TGTGCCAGCAGTGACAGTGGTCGGCCCCAGCATTTT. It translates to CASSDSGRPQHF. Drawing the rest from reference TRBV25-1 and TRBJ1-5, the complete variable domain is EADIYQTPRYLVIGTGKKITLECSQTMGHDKMYWYQQDPGMELHLIHYSYGVNSTEKGDLSSESTVSRIRTEHFPLTLESARPSHTSQYLCASSDSGRPQHFGDGTRLSIL.

In this sample, this clonotype turned up a few times. V is TRBV20-1 and J is TRBJ2-7, with D maybe TRBD2 (6 bases). Trimming removed 3 bases at V and 3 bases at J, with 18 bases between. Germline loops: CDR1 DFQATT, CDR2 SNEGSKA (reference sequence). This CDR3 comprises 15 residues. CDR3 amino acids: CSASRAGNFDYEQYF. The CDR3 DNA reads as TGCAGTGCTAGTAGAGCGGGTAACTTTGACTACGAGCAGTACTTC.

The chain recombines TRBV7-9 with TRBJ2-3; D is undetermined. Germline loops: CDR1 SEHNR, CDR2 FQNEAQ (reference sequence). This CDR3 has 13 residues. V dropped 3 bases and J dropped 4 bases, with 8 bases sitting between them. The CDR3: CASSFLGADTQYF. For the CDR3, the DNA is TGTGCCAGCAGCTTCTTGGGCGCAGATACGCAGTATTTT.

This clonotype was seen many times. The V and J genes are TRBV27 and TRBJ1-5; D is undetermined. The germline CDR1 and CDR2 sequences are MNHEY and SMNVEV (reference sequence). V lost 0 bases and J lost 6, with 9 bases in between. This CDR3 is built from 14 residues. The CDR3 protein is CASSLSIAFQPQHF. In DNA form, the CDR3 reads TGTGCCAGCAGTTTATCGATCGCTTTTCAGCCCCAGCATTTT.

This clonotype was seen more than once but under ten times. This sequence joins TRBV10-3 and TRBJ2-1, with D tentatively TRBD2 (6 bases). The V gene's germline CDR1 is ENHRY and CDR2 SYGVKD. Trimming removed 7 bases from V and 5 bases from J, with 15 bases in between. The CDR3 consists of 14 residues. DNA of the CDR3: TGTGCCATCAATAACCGGGACTTAAACAATGAGCAGTTCTTC. It codes for CAINNRDLNNEQFF.

This clonotype occurred a few times. V and J are TRBV10-3 and TRBJ2-2; 10 bases are shared with TRBD2. Germline CDR1 and CDR2: ENHRY and SYGVKD. The CDR3 runs to 17 residues. V gave up 4 bases and J gave up 2 bases; unmatched junction bases: 7. The CDR3: CAISGIAGGLNTGELFF. CDR3 DNA: TGTGCCATCAGTGGGATAGCGGGAGGACTCAACACCGGGGAGCTGTTTTTT.

This chain joins TRBV29-1 and TRBJ2-5; 10 positions match TRBD2. This CDR3 region has 16 residues. After removal of 6 bases from V and 2 bases from J, the junction contained 12 bases not matched to a gene. Per germline, CDR1 SQVTM and CDR2 ANQGSEA. In nucleotides, the CDR3 is TGCAGCGTGCTTTCACCGGGACTAGCGAATCAAGAGACCCAGTACTTC. Protein: CSVLSPGLANQETQYF.

The chain combines TRBV20-1 with TRBJ2-1, with 8 bases aligning to TRBD2. The CDR3 runs to 14 residues. Germline CDR1 DFQATT, CDR2 SNEGSKA (reference sequence). With V trimmed by 5 bases and J by 7 bases, 10 bases remained unmatched. CDR3 residues: CSAPKAGVSNEQFF. CDR3 nucleotide sequence: TGCAGTGCTCCTAAAGCGGGGGTTTCTAATGAGCAGTTCTTC.

The J gene is TRBJ2-1, the V gene TRBV12-3 or TRBV12-4, with D perhaps TRBD2 (5 bases). CDR3 length: 16 amino acids. With 8 bases removed from V and 0 bases from J, the gap between germline ends came to 17 bases. The CDR3 nucleotides read TGTGCCAGCTCGGACTCCAGGACTCGCTCCTACAATGAGCAGTTCTTC. It specifies CASSDSRTRSYNEQFF.

The chain has TRBV7-9 and TRBJ2-7; the D is unclear. CDR3 size: 12 residues. Trimming took 1 base from V and 6 from J, leaving 7 bases between them. Germline V lookup: CDR1 SEHNR, CDR2 FQNEAQ (reference sequence). The CDR3 sequence: CASSLEVGEQYF. CDR3 coding DNA: TGTGCCAGCAGCTTAGAGGTGGGCGAGCAGTACTTC.

The chain employs TRBV10-3 and TRBJ2-2, with 9 bases aligning to TRBD2. Germline assignment: CDR1 ENHRY and CDR2 SYGVKD. The CDR3 is 15 amino acids. The trim removed 6 bases at V and 1 base at J, leaving 3 bases unmatched. This CDR3 is CAISVAGVNTGELFF. In DNA form, the CDR3 reads TGTGCCATCAGCGTAGCGGGGGTGAACACCGGGGAGCTGTTTTTT.

This clonotype showed up just a few times. V is TRBV12-3 or TRBV12-4 and J is TRBJ2-1; no reliable D call. The CDR3 extends over 13 amino acids. V lost 1 base and J lost 4, with 5 bases in between. The CDR3 sequence is CASSLEAYNEQFF. The CDR3 region has the DNA TGTGCCAGCAGTTTAGAGGCTTACAATGAGCAGTTCTTC.

This clonotype came up a few times. The chain links TRBV12-3 or TRBV12-4 to TRBJ1-5; unclear D gene. The CDR3 runs to 13 residues. V was pared by 1 base and J by 7 bases, with 8 bases between. The DNA of the CDR3 is TGTGCCAGCAGTTTAGGGTTACGGCAGCCCCAGCATTTT. Its translation: CASSLGLRQPQHF.

J is TRBJ1-5 and V is TRBV12-3 or TRBV12-4; no clear D gene. V lost 1 base and J lost 5, with 9 bases in between. CDR3 length: 14 amino acids. The CDR3 DNA sequence: TGTGCCAGCAGTTTAGGTGGGCGGTATCAGCCCCAGCATTTT. Translated: CASSLGGRYQPQHF.

This clonotype was observed many times. The chain is built from TRBV15 and TRBJ1-2, with a possible D match to TRBD1 (5 bases). Between the trimmed V and J ends, which lost 5 bases and 4 bases, there was a span of 11 bases. Germline CDR1 reads LNHNV; CDR2 reads YYDKDF (reference sequence). The CDR3 consists of 13 residues. CDR3: CATSGAPSYGYTF. DNA of the CDR3: TGTGCCACCAGCGGGGCGCCAAGCTATGGCTACACCTTC.

This clonotype came up a few times. The chain carries TRBV7-8 and TRBJ1-2; TRBD1 agrees at 9 bases. Germline loops: CDR1 SGHVS, CDR2 FQNEAQ. The CDR3 extends over 16 amino acids. V was clipped by 3 bases and J by 0 bases; unmatched bases: 5. The CDR3 loop reads CASSLGTGPSNYGYTF. In DNA form, the CDR3 reads TGTGCCAGCAGCTTGGGGACAGGGCCGTCTAACTATGGCTACACCTTC. The full variable domain, with the rest looked up from reference TRBV7-8 and TRBJ1-2, is GAGVSQSPRYKVAKRGQDVALRCDPISGHVSLFWYQQALGQGPEFLTYFQNEAQLDKSGLPSDRFFAERPEGSVSTLKIQRTQQEDSAVYLCASSLGTGPSNYGYTFGSGTRLTVV.

V and J are TRBV29-1 and TRBJ2-1; D gene uncertain. Germline-derived CDR1 and CDR2 are SQVTM and ANQGSEA. The V and J ends lost 1 base and 0 bases respectively, with 10 bases between them. The CDR3 sequence is 15 residues long. CDR3 DNA sequence: TGCAGCGTTGAAGGCGAACGAGGCTCCTACAATGAGCAGTTCTTC. It specifies CSVEGERGSYNEQFF.

V and J are TRBV6-9 and TRBJ1-6, with D maybe TRBD1 (6 bases). Trimming took off 8 bases at V and 5 bases at J, with 16 bases between the two ends. This CDR3 spans 15 amino acids. Germline V gene sequence: CDR1 MNHGY, CDR2 SVAAGI. As DNA, the CDR3 is TGTGCCAGCGGAGGACAGCACCCCAATAATTCACCCCTCCACTTT. It translates to CASGGQHPNNSPLHF.

The V and J genes are TRBV12-3 or TRBV12-4 and TRBJ1-1; D is unclear. This CDR3 has 16 amino acids. Trimming left V 2 bases short and J 6 bases short, with 19 bases between. In nucleotides, the CDR3 is TGTGCCAGCAGTTTAAGTCGATACACCGTTGGGGCTGAAGCTTTCTTT. It is translated as CASSLSRYTVGAEAFF.

The rearrangement joins TRBV12-3 or TRBV12-4 to TRBJ2-7, with D hard to call. V lost 4 bases and J lost 6, with 16 bases in between. The CDR3 loop spans 14 amino acids. The CDR3 nucleotides read TGTGCCAGCAGTTCGGGCCACAGTTTACGCGAGCAGTACTTC. It is translated as CASSSGHSLREQYF.

The gene calls are TRBV7-3 and TRBJ2-3, with 13 positions matching TRBD2. This CDR3 region has 16 residues. V dropped 4 bases and J dropped 6; count of bases not matched to a gene: 7. From germline, CDR1 is SGHTA and CDR2 FQGTGA. In DNA, the CDR3 is TGTGCCAGCAGCTCCCAGACTAGCGGGGGGTCCGATACGCAGTATTTT. It is translated as CASSSQTSGGSDTQYF. Variable domain in full (rest from reference TRBV7-3 and TRBJ2-3): GAGVSQTPSNKVTEKGKYVELRCDPISGHTALYWYRQSLGQGPEFLIYFQGTGAADDSGLPNDRFFAVRPEGSVSTLKIQRTERGDSAVYLCASSSQTSGGSDTQYFGPGTRLTVL.

This chain connects TRBV2 to TRBJ2-1; 8 nucleotides align to TRBD2. Trimming removed 6 bases from V and 0 bases from J; junction bases left unmatched: 4. CDR1 and CDR2 (germline): SNHLY, FYNNEI. The CDR3 is 15 residues long. In nucleotides, the CDR3 is TGTGCCAGCAGACTTAGCGGGGTCTCCTACAATGAGCAGTTCTTC. It specifies CASRLSGVSYNEQFF. The complete variable domain, with remaining parts taken from reference TRBV2 and TRBJ2-1, reads EPEVTQTPSHQVTQMGQEVILRCVPISNHLYFYWYRQILGQKVEFLVSFYNNEISEKSEIFDDQFSVERPDGSNFTLKIRSTKLEDSAMYFCASRLSGVSYNEQFFGPGTRLTVL.

The gene calls are TRBV20-1 and TRBJ2-7; 7 bases match TRBD1. The CDR3 extends over 10 amino acids. V gave up 5 bases and J gave up 6 bases; unmatched junction bases: 1. Per germline, CDR1 DFQATT and CDR2 SNEGSKA (reference sequence). DNA for the CDR3: TGCAGTGCTGGGGACAGCGAGCAGTACTTC. It encodes CSAGDSEQYF.